Below, 30 T cell receptor beta chains from the same sample are listed, as sequenced in a study of cytotoxic CD8 clonotypes in ibrutinib-treated CLL. Sequencing used immunoSEQ multiplex PCR; TCRdb keeps in-frame clones, though not all of them. Here the sample spans tens of thousands of clones, over 70% being singletons. Sequenced here: PBMCs, sampled before ibrutinib treatment. The receptors shown here come from a human donor with chronic lymphocytic leukemia.

This rearrangement joins TRBV7-9 to TRBJ2-3, with 8 bases lining up with TRBD2. CDR1 is SEHNR and CDR2 is FQNEAQ in the germline V gene (reference sequence). The ends lost 2 bases at V and 2 bases at J; junction bases unmatched: 6. The CDR3 is made up of 16 amino acids. CDR3 nucleotide sequence: TGTGCCAGCAGCTTACGGGTGACTAGCGCCACAGATACGCAGTATTTT. Protein sequence: CASSLRVTSATDTQYF.

The gene calls are TRBV4-1 and TRBJ2-3; D gene ambiguous. Germline assignment: CDR1 MGHRA and CDR2 YSYEKL. The CDR3 is 13 residues long. V dropped 0 bases and J dropped 9 bases, with 10 bases sitting between them. CDR3 bases: TGCGCCAGCAGCCAAGAATATGCAAGGACGCAGTATTTT. Translation gives CASSQEYARTQYF.

The rearrangement uses TRBV6-6 and TRBJ2-7; 9 bases match TRBD1. The CDR3 spans 15 residues. Germline V gene data show CDR1 as MNHNY and CDR2 as SVGAGI (reference sequence). The trim removed 2 bases at V and 3 bases at J, leaving 5 bases unmatched. CDR3 sequence: CASSYNPGQGYEQYF. As DNA, the CDR3 is TGTGCCAGCAGTTACAACCCGGGACAGGGCTACGAGCAGTACTTC.

V usage is TRBV5-1 and J usage is TRBJ2-5; unclear D gene. The V and J ends lost 0 bases and 1 base respectively, with 10 bases between them. This CDR3 spans 15 amino acids. Germline lookup yields CDR1 SGHRS and CDR2 YFSETQ. The CDR3 DNA follows: TGCGCCAGCAGCTTGGCCTTGACGGTCCAAGAGACCCAGTACTTC. Amino acid sequence: CASSLALTVQETQYF.

The rearrangement joins TRBV10-2 to TRBJ2-1; D ambiguous. The CDR3 has 14 amino acids. Germline CDR1 is WSHSY and CDR2 is SAAADI. V lost 8 bases to trimming and J lost 1 base, with 12 bases between them. CDR3 bases: TGCGCCAGCGTAAAGGCTAGATCCTACAATGAGCAGTTCTTC. As protein: CASVKARSYNEQFF.

V gene TRBV10-3 combines with J gene TRBJ2-3; 9 bases fit TRBD2. Per germline, CDR1 ENHRY and CDR2 SYGVKD. Trimming took 7 bases from V and 0 from J; bases not matched to a gene: 5. This CDR3 contains 15 residues. CDR3 loop: CAITAGGLSTDTQYF. The CDR3 nucleotides are TGTGCCATCACTGCGGGGGGGTTGAGCACAGATACGCAGTATTTT.

This CDR3 is CASSTSVGEDEQYF. The CDR3 DNA follows: TGTGCCAGTAGTACCAGTGTAGGGGAGGACGAGCAGTACTTC. This chain links TRBV19 with TRBJ2-7; TRBD2 might be the D (6 bases). CDR1 and CDR2 (germline): LNHDA, SQIVND (reference sequence). The CDR3 loop spans 14 amino acids. Trimming pared 4 bases from V and 5 bases from J, leaving 15 bases between.

This clone came up once. This chain connects TRBV6-6 to TRBJ1-1; no clear D. The CDR3 totals 16 residues. Germline V gene lookup returns CDR1 MNHNY and CDR2 SVGAGI (reference sequence). The germline V and J ends were trimmed by 2 bases and 6 bases, with 19 bases remaining between them. Here the CDR3 DNA reads TGTGCCAGCAGTTACCCGCGGTTTGGGCGGACCGCTGAAGCTTTCTTT. It specifies CASSYPRFGRTAEAFF.

Only one count was recorded for this clone. The chain couples TRBV2 to TRBJ2-7; 9 bases are shared with TRBD1. Germline CDR1 is SNHLY and CDR2 is FYNNEI. The CDR3 is 15 residues long. Trimming took 3 bases from V and 5 from J; bases not matched to a gene: 8. CDR3 nucleotides: TGTGCCAGCAGTGACCTGGGACAGGGTATACACGAGCAGTACTTC. Protein: CASSDLGQGIHEQYF.

The genes are TRBV23-1 and TRBJ1-1; D gene unclear. TRBV23-1 is placed among ORFs of uncertain function. This CDR3 region has 12 residues. V was clipped by 3 bases and J by 3 bases, with 5 bases between them. The DNA of the CDR3 is TGCGCCAGCAGTCAGGTTTACACTGAAGCTTTCTTT. This sequence encodes CASSQVYTEAFF.

The rearrangement uses TRBV13 and TRBJ2-2; tentative D call: TRBD2 (5 bases). The CDR3 has 14 amino acids. Germline lookup yields CDR1 PRHDT and CDR2 FYEKMQ (reference sequence). With 4 bases removed from V and 5 bases from J, the gap between germline ends came to 11 bases. DNA for the CDR3: TGTGCCAGCAGCTCGCGTTCGGGGACCGGGGAGCTGTTTTTT. Translating it yields CASSSRSGTGELFF.

V and J are TRBV10-2 and TRBJ2-1; D is tentatively TRBD1 or TRBD2 (5 bases each). CDR3 length: 13 amino acids. Germline V lookup: CDR1 WSHSY, CDR2 SAAADI. Trimming removed 6 bases at V and 5 bases at J, with 11 bases between. CDR3 coding DNA: TGCGCCAGCAGGAAGGGACCGAACAATGAGCAGTTCTTC. It translates to CASRKGPNNEQFF.

The V and J genes are TRBV2 and TRBJ2-5, with D perhaps matching TRBD2 (6 bases). There are 13 residues in the CDR3. Germline loops: CDR1 SNHLY, CDR2 FYNNEI. Trimming shortened V by 2 bases and J by 5 bases, and 9 bases separated the two germline ends. As DNA, the CDR3 is TGTGCCAGCAGTGAACTCGCGGGGGAGACCCAGTACTTC. Translating gives CASSELAGETQYF.

The count of this clone is one. The V gene is TRBV5-8, the J gene TRBJ2-5; 11 positions match TRBD1. V was clipped by 4 bases and J by 10 bases; unmatched bases: 6. Per the germline V gene, CDR1 is SGHTS and CDR2 is YDEGEE. This CDR3 is 13 amino acids long. CDR3 protein: CASSRDRGADQYF. In DNA form, the CDR3 reads TGTGCCAGCAGCCGGGACAGGGGGGCGGACCAGTACTTC.

This chain connects TRBV18 to TRBJ2-1, with TRBD2 matching over 10 bases. The CDR3 runs 17 residues. Germline V gene lookup returns CDR1 KGHSH and CDR2 LQKENI. Trimming cost V 6 bases and J 8 bases; bases outside gene matches: 16. The CDR3 nucleotides read TGTGCCAGCTCGCCGTTTTCCCTAGCGGGAGTTTTGTATGAGCAGTTCTTC. The encoded protein is CASSPFSLAGVLYEQFF. The whole variable domain, filled in from reference TRBV18 and TRBJ2-1, reads NAGVMQNPRHLVRRRGQEARLRCSPMKGHSHVYWYRQLPEEGLKFMVYLQKENIIDESGMPKERFSAEFPKEGPSILRIQQVVRGDSAAYFCASSPFSLAGVLYEQFFGPGTRLTVL.

J is TRBJ2-7 and V is TRBV7-8; D may be TRBD2 (5 bases). The CDR3 contains 15 residues. Germline loops: CDR1 SGHVS, CDR2 FQNEAQ. Trimming removed 2 bases at V and 2 bases at J, with 13 bases between. The CDR3 DNA is TGTGCCAGCAGCTTAAGGGAGACAATTCCCTACGAGCAGTACTTC. Protein product: CASSLRETIPYEQYF.

The DNA for the CDR3 is TGTGCCTGGAGTAGGGGGGCTGGGGCCAACGTCCTGACTTTC. It is translated as CAWSRGAGANVLTF. V is TRBV30 and J is TRBJ2-6, with D tentatively TRBD1 or TRBD2 (6 bases each). V was clipped by 2 bases and J by 2 bases, with 7 bases between them. CDR3 length: 14 amino acids. Germline V gene lookup returns CDR1 GTSNPN and CDR2 SVGIG (reference sequence).

This clone was observed a few times. The chain has TRBV18 and TRBJ2-5; D is undetermined. Germline lookup yields CDR1 KGHSH and CDR2 LQKENI. The V and J ends lost 5 bases and 2 bases respectively, with 6 bases between them. The CDR3 is 12 amino acids. The CDR3 protein is CASSDLQETQYF. CDR3 nucleotides: TGTGCCAGCTCAGATTTACAAGAGACCCAGTACTTC.

Written as DNA, the CDR3 is TGTGCCAGCAGTTTGACAGGGGGTACCTACGAGCAGTACTTC. Its translation is CASSLTGGTYEQYF. This chain joins TRBV6-1 and TRBJ2-7, with 9 bases identical to TRBD1. V dropped 5 bases and J dropped 2; count of bases not matched to a gene: 4. Germline lookup yields CDR1 MNHNS and CDR2 SASEGT. The CDR3 extends over 14 amino acids.

This clone was recorded a few times. The J gene is TRBJ2-7, the V gene TRBV6-5; 8 bases line up with TRBD2. V gave up 1 base and J gave up 6 bases; unmatched junction bases: 5. Germline loops: CDR1 MNHEY, CDR2 SVGAGI. The CDR3 sequence is 14 residues long. The CDR3 here is CASSYCGGRCEQYF. The CDR3, as DNA: TGTGCCAGCAGTTACTGCGGCGGGAGGTGCGAGCAGTACTTC.

The chain has TRBV6-1 and TRBJ2-5, with D possibly TRBD1 on 6 matching bases. The CDR3 has 14 residues. CDR1 MNHNS and CDR2 SASEGT come from the germline V gene. V lost 7 bases to trimming and J lost 4 bases, with 16 bases between them. The CDR3 is CASTTNLGGETQYF. The CDR3, as DNA: TGTGCCAGCACCACAAACTTAGGGGGAGAGACCCAGTACTTC.

The chain carries TRBV30 and TRBJ2-7; no firm D call. Trimming removed 3 bases from V and 3 bases from J, with 6 bases in between. Per the germline V gene, CDR1 is GTSNPN and CDR2 is SVGIG (reference sequence). The CDR3 consists of 11 residues. The DNA of the CDR3 is TGTGCCTGGAGAGGCGGCTACGAGCAGTACTTC. As protein: CAWRGGYEQYF.

The chain has TRBV18 and TRBJ2-7, with D maybe TRBD1 (5 bases). CDR1 is KGHSH, CDR2 LQKENI, per germline. The V and J ends lost 2 bases and 4 bases respectively, with 18 bases between them. The CDR3 extends over 16 amino acids. The CDR3 DNA sequence: TGTGCCAGCTCACCAAGTGGGTCAGGGTATGCGTACGAGCAGTACTTC. Protein: CASSPSGSGYAYEQYF.

This chain uses TRBV6-6 with TRBJ1-5, with unresolved D. CDR3 length equals 15 residues. Germline assignment: CDR1 MNHNY and CDR2 SVGAGI (reference sequence). The ends were cut back, 0 bases at V and 4 bases at J, with 10 bases in the middle. Here the CDR3 DNA reads TGTGCCAGCAGTTACTCGGCTTTGGTGAATCAGCCCCAGCATTTT. As protein: CASSYSALVNQPQHF.

CDR3 in amino acids: CASSFEETQYF. In nucleotides, the CDR3 is TGCGCCAGCAGCTTTGAAGAGACCCAGTACTTC. V gene TRBV5-1 combines with J gene TRBJ2-5, with no clear D. This CDR3 is built from 11 residues. Germline CDR1 reads SGHRS; CDR2 reads YFSETQ. The germline V and J ends were trimmed by 2 bases and 3 bases, with 2 bases remaining between them.

The sample holds one count of this clone. This sequence joins TRBV5-1 and TRBJ2-2; TRBD1 matches at 10 bases. The J segment lost 5 bases and the V segment lost 2 bases, leaving 3 bases of the junction unmatched. The CDR3 loop spans 15 amino acids. CDR1 SGHRS and CDR2 YFSETQ come from the germline V gene. CDR3 amino acids: CASSFGQGGTGELFF. The CDR3 bases are TGCGCCAGCAGCTTCGGACAGGGGGGAACCGGGGAGCTGTTTTTT.

The chain employs TRBV14 and TRBJ2-5; D is possibly TRBD1 (6 bases). V shed 6 bases and J shed 4 bases, with 21 bases lying between them. The CDR3 runs to 16 residues. Germline V gene sequence: CDR1 SGHDN, CDR2 FVKESK. CDR3 sequence (DNA): TGTGCCAGCAGTACCGCAAGATTGGGGGCTTTAGAGACCCAGTACTTC. Translation gives CASSTARLGALETQYF.

The rearrangement links TRBV11-2 to TRBJ2-5; TRBD1 matches at 8 bases. This CDR3 is 15 amino acids long. Germline loops: CDR1 SGHAT, CDR2 FQNNGV. V shed 2 bases, J shed 3 bases, and the junction held 5 bases outside the gene matches. This chain's CDR3 is CASSLRYRGKETQYF. In DNA form, the CDR3 reads TGTGCCAGCAGCTTAAGGTACAGGGGGAAAGAGACCCAGTACTTC. The full variable domain, with the rest looked up from reference TRBV11-2 and TRBJ2-5, is EAGVAQSPRYKIIEKRQSVAFWCNPISGHATLYWYQQILGQGPKLLIQFQNNGVVDDSQLPKDRFSAERLKGVDSTLKIQPAKLEDSAVYLCASSLRYRGKETQYFGPGTRLLVL.

This clone was counted only a few times. The chain recombines TRBV5-1 with TRBJ1-1; 12 positions agree with TRBD1. The CDR3 is 18 amino acids. CDR1 is SGHRS and CDR2 is YFSETQ in the germline V gene. Trimming cost V 3 bases and J 4 bases; bases outside gene matches: 13. CDR3 in DNA: TGCGCCAGCAGCTCCCGCCGGGACAGGGGGCGCCCGGGCACTGAAGCTTTCTTT. It codes for CASSSRRDRGRPGTEAFF. Variable domain in full (rest from reference TRBV5-1 and TRBJ1-1): KAGVTQTPRYLIKTRGQQVTLSCSPISGHRSVSWYQQTPGQGLQFLFEYFSETQRNKGNFPGRFSGRQFSNSRSEMNVSTLELGDSALYLCASSSRRDRGRPGTEAFFGQGTRLTVV.

The rearrangement joins TRBV11-2 to TRBJ2-2; D is unresolved. CDR1 and CDR2 (germline): SGHAT, FQNNGV. Trimming stripped 5 bases from V and 3 bases from J, with 4 bases between. There are 12 residues in the CDR3. As DNA, the CDR3 is TGTGCCAGCAGCACCTACACCGGGGAGCTGTTTTTT. It codes for CASSTYTGELFF. The full variable domain, with the rest looked up from reference TRBV11-2 and TRBJ2-2, is EAGVAQSPRYKIIEKRQSVAFWCNPISGHATLYWYQQILGQGPKLLIQFQNNGVVDDSQLPKDRFSAERLKGVDSTLKIQPAKLEDSAVYLCASSTYTGELFFGEGSRLTVL.